A selection of T cell receptor beta chains follows, all from one sample in a study of cytomegalovirus exposure and HLA in healthy donors. Profiled with immunoSEQ multiplex PCR; TCRdb holds only in-frame clones, not every one. The sample yields about 96,000 clones, of which the top ten take up around 3.4%. Sequenced: PBMCs. The receptors were sampled from a woman under 40 in good health and CMV-seronegative. Each CDR3 is given with its conserved first and last residue. Each record gives: D gene, J gene, V gene, CDR3 protein, CDR3 DNA. The D gene is left open where the match is weak.

D gene: TRBD1; J gene: TRBJ1-5; V gene: TRBV27; CDR3 protein: CASSLGQGGNQPQHF; CDR3 DNA: TGTGCCAGCAGTTTGGGACAGGGAGGCAATCAGCCTCAGCATTTT
D gene: NA; J gene: TRBJ1-2; V gene: TRBV28; CDR3 protein: CASSFRGGHGYTF; CDR3 DNA: TGTGCCAGCAGTTTCCGAGGGGGACATGGCTACACCTTC
D gene: NA; J gene: TRBJ2-3; V gene: TRBV18; CDR3 protein: CASSPGSTSTDTQYF; CDR3 DNA: TGTGCCAGCTCCCCGGGGAGTACTAGCACAGATACGCAGTATTTT
D gene: NA; J gene: TRBJ2-5; V gene: TRBV5-1; CDR3 protein: CASKRSRVEETQYF; CDR3 DNA: TGCGCCAGCAAGAGGTCCAGGGTCGAAGAGACCCAGTACTTC
D gene: NA; J gene: TRBJ1-2; V gene: TRBV11-2; CDR3 protein: CASSRGQSGAYGYTF; CDR3 DNA: TGTGCCAGCAGCCGAGGTCAGTCAGGGGCGTATGGCTACACCTTC
D gene: NA; J gene: TRBJ2-3; V gene: TRBV5-1; CDR3 protein: CASSSGQSTDTQYF; CDR3 DNA: TGCGCCAGCAGCAGCGGACAGAGCACAGATACGCAGTATTTT
D gene: TRBD1; J gene: TRBJ1-1; V gene: TRBV2; CDR3 protein: CASRGDRGDGAEAFF; CDR3 DNA: TGTGCCAGCAGGGGAGACAGGGGCGACGGGGCTGAAGCTTTCTTT
D gene: TRBD1; J gene: TRBJ1-1; V gene: TRBV7-3; CDR3 protein: CASSSTGSTEAFF; CDR3 DNA: TGTGCCAGCAGTTCGACAGGGAGCACTGAAGCTTTCTTT
D gene: TRBD2; J gene: TRBJ2-3; V gene: TRBV7-2; CDR3 protein: CASSRGLAGADTQYF; CDR3 DNA: TGTGCCAGCAGCCGCGGACTAGCGGGGGCAGATACGCAGTATTTT
D gene: NA; J gene: TRBJ1-1; V gene: TRBV9; CDR3 protein: CASSADTGNTEAFF; CDR3 DNA: TGTGCCAGCAGCGCCGATACAGGGAACACTGAAGCTTTCTTT
D gene: NA; J gene: TRBJ2-7; V gene: TRBV7-2; CDR3 protein: CASSLVGGGNRYEQYF; CDR3 DNA: TGTGCCAGCAGCTTAGTAGGAGGGGGCAATAGGTACGAGCAGTACTTC
D gene: TRBD1; J gene: TRBJ1-1; V gene: TRBV30; CDR3 protein: CAWIPGQGALNTEAFF; CDR3 DNA: TGTGCCTGGATCCCCGGACAGGGGGCCCTGAACACTGAAGCTTTCTTT
D gene: TRBD1; J gene: TRBJ1-5; V gene: TRBV15; CDR3 protein: CATSSGTGNNQPQHF; CDR3 DNA: TGTGCCACCAGCAGCGGGACAGGAAACAATCAGCCCCAGCATTTT
D gene: TRBD1; J gene: TRBJ2-3; V gene: TRBV7-2; CDR3 protein: CASSLARGTDTQYF; CDR3 DNA: TGTGCCAGCAGCTTAGCCAGGGGGACAGATACGCAGTATTTT
D gene: NA; J gene: TRBJ1-2; V gene: TRBV19; CDR3 protein: CASSDTSYGYTF; CDR3 DNA: TGTGCCAGTTCTGACACGTCCTATGGCTACACCTTC
D gene: NA; J gene: TRBJ2-2; V gene: TRBV10-3; CDR3 protein: CAISLTGANTGELFF; CDR3 DNA: TGTGCCATCAGTTTGACAGGAGCGAACACCGGGGAGCTGTTTTTT
D gene: TRBD1; J gene: TRBJ1-1; V gene: TRBV18; CDR3 protein: CASSQGTGAIEAFF; CDR3 DNA: TGTGCCAGCTCACAGGGGACAGGGGCTATAGAAGCTTTCTTT
D gene: TRBD1; J gene: TRBJ1-2; V gene: TRBV30; CDR3 protein: CAWSPLGQSQSYTF; CDR3 DNA: TGTGCCTGGAGTCCACTGGGACAGTCACAAAGCTACACCTTC
D gene: TRBD2; J gene: TRBJ2-5; V gene: TRBV4-2; CDR3 protein: CASSQDLSGSETQYF; CDR3 DNA: TGTGCCAGCAGCCAAGATCTGAGCGGGAGTGAGACCCAGTACTTC
D gene: TRBD1; J gene: TRBJ1-1; V gene: TRBV5-4; CDR3 protein: CASDRQGGGTEAFF; CDR3 DNA: TGTGCCAGCGACCGACAGGGTGGGGGCACTGAAGCTTTCTTT
D gene: NA; J gene: TRBJ1-5; V gene: TRBV14; CDR3 protein: CASSQGGNQPQHF; CDR3 DNA: TGTGCCAGCAGCCAGGGGGGGAATCAGCCCCAGCATTTT
D gene: TRBD2; J gene: TRBJ2-1; V gene: TRBV6-5; CDR3 protein: CASRSSGSIDEQFF; CDR3 DNA: TGTGCCAGCAGGTCTAGCGGGAGCATCGATGAGCAGTTCTTC
D gene: TRBD1; J gene: TRBJ1-5; V gene: TRBV18; CDR3 protein: CASSPPGTGANQPQHF; CDR3 DNA: TGTGCCAGCTCACCACCGGGGACAGGGGCTAATCAGCCCCAGCATTTT
D gene: TRBD2; J gene: TRBJ2-3; V gene: TRBV19; CDR3 protein: CASSISSGGRADTQYF; CDR3 DNA: TGTGCCAGTAGTATATCGAGCGGGGGGAGGGCAGATACGCAGTATTTT
D gene: NA; J gene: TRBJ1-6; V gene: TRBV14; CDR3 protein: CASSQGGWDSPLHF; CDR3 DNA: TGTGCCAGCAGCCAGGGGGGTTGGGATTCACCCCTCCACTTT
D gene: TRBD2; J gene: TRBJ2-2; V gene: TRBV28; CDR3 protein: CASSLVAWTSGSGGELFF; CDR3 DNA: TGTGCCAGCAGTTTGGTGGCATGGACTAGCGGGAGTGGCGGGGAGCTGTTTTTT
D gene: NA; J gene: TRBJ2-7; V gene: TRBV27; CDR3 protein: CASSYPSGTSSYEQYF; CDR3 DNA: TGTGCCAGCAGTTACCCCAGCGGGACATCTTCCTACGAGCAGTACTTC
D gene: NA; J gene: TRBJ1-5; V gene: TRBV6-1; CDR3 protein: CASSGPRVSPQHF; CDR3 DNA: TGTGCCAGCAGTGGGCCACGGGTGTCGCCCCAGCATTTT
D gene: NA; J gene: TRBJ1-6; V gene: TRBV30; CDR3 protein: CAWGDSRSPLHF; CDR3 DNA: TGTGCCTGGGGGGACTCCCGGTCACCCCTCCACTTT
D gene: NA; J gene: TRBJ1-1; V gene: TRBV29-1; CDR3 protein: CSVISTEAFF; CDR3 DNA: TGCAGCGTAATCAGCACTGAAGCTTTCTTT
D gene: TRBD2; J gene: TRBJ2-7; V gene: TRBV7-2; CDR3 protein: CASSISGGQWGEQYF; CDR3 DNA: TGTGCCAGCAGCATTAGCGGGGGGCAGTGGGGGGAGCAGTACTTC
D gene: TRBD1; J gene: TRBJ1-4; V gene: TRBV28; CDR3 protein: CASSPGTGVYEKLFF; CDR3 DNA: TGTGCCAGCAGCCCCGGGACAGGGGTTTATGAAAAACTGTTTTTT
D gene: TRBD1; J gene: TRBJ1-5; V gene: TRBV30; CDR3 protein: CAWGPGGGQPQHF; CDR3 DNA: TGTGCCTGGGGACCAGGGGGCGGGCAGCCCCAGCATTTT
D gene: TRBD1; J gene: TRBJ1-2; V gene: TRBV2; CDR3 protein: CASSRGTDYGYTF; CDR3 DNA: TGTGCCAGCAGTCGTGGGACAGACTATGGCTACACCTTC
D gene: TRBD1; J gene: TRBJ1-1; V gene: TRBV11-2; CDR3 protein: CASSFRQGGTEAFF; CDR3 DNA: TGTGCCAGCAGCTTCCGACAGGGAGGCACTGAAGCTTTCTTT
D gene: NA; J gene: TRBJ2-7; V gene: TRBV5-8; CDR3 protein: CASSLRAGYEQYF; CDR3 DNA: TGTGCCAGCAGCTTGAGGGCGGGCTACGAGCAGTACTTC
D gene: TRBD2; J gene: TRBJ2-1; V gene: TRBV6-6; CDR3 protein: CASALADYNEQFF; CDR3 DNA: TGTGCCAGCGCCCTAGCGGATTACAATGAGCAGTTCTTC
D gene: TRBD2; J gene: TRBJ2-3; V gene: TRBV5-4; CDR3 protein: CASSGIAGGGTDTQYF; CDR3 DNA: TGTGCCAGCAGCGGAATAGCGGGGGGGGGCACAGATACGCAGTATTTT
D gene: NA; J gene: TRBJ1-5; V gene: TRBV2; CDR3 protein: CASTRLKNSNQPQHF; CDR3 DNA: TGTGCCAGCACCAGGCTGAAAAATAGCAATCAGCCCCAGCATTTT
D gene: TRBD1; J gene: TRBJ1-1; V gene: TRBV2; CDR3 protein: CASRRQGANTEAFF; CDR3 DNA: TGTGCCAGCAGGAGGCAGGGGGCGAACACTGAAGCTTTCTTT
D gene: NA; J gene: TRBJ1-1; V gene: TRBV4-2; CDR3 protein: CASSHLERANTEAFF; CDR3 DNA: TGTGCCAGCAGCCATCTAGAACGAGCGAACACTGAAGCTTTCTTT
D gene: TRBD2; J gene: TRBJ2-2; V gene: TRBV6-1; CDR3 protein: CTSSRTSGDTGELFF; CDR3 DNA: TGTACCAGCAGTCGGACTAGCGGGGACACCGGGGAGCTGTTTTTT
D gene: NA; J gene: TRBJ2-7; V gene: TRBV6-1; CDR3 protein: CASTPDRGAEQYF; CDR3 DNA: TGTGCCAGCACTCCAGATCGGGGGGCCGAGCAGTACTTC
D gene: TRBD1; J gene: TRBJ1-5; V gene: TRBV7-9; CDR3 protein: CASRAQGADQPQHF; CDR3 DNA: TGTGCCAGCAGGGCACAGGGGGCCGATCAGCCCCAGCATTTT
D gene: TRBD1; J gene: TRBJ1-3; V gene: TRBV28; CDR3 protein: CASRWRGRSGNTIYF; CDR3 DNA: TGTGCCAGCAGGTGGAGGGGGCGCTCTGGAAACACCATATATTTT
D gene: NA; J gene: TRBJ2-7; V gene: TRBV25-1; CDR3 protein: CASSDLRGSNEQYF; CDR3 DNA: TGTGCCAGCAGTGACCTCAGGGGATCGAACGAGCAGTACTTC
D gene: TRBD1; J gene: TRBJ1-2; V gene: TRBV19; CDR3 protein: CASSKETGGAAGYTF; CDR3 DNA: TGTGCCAGTAGTAAAGAGACAGGGGGCGCAGCTGGCTACACCTTC
D gene: NA; J gene: TRBJ2-1; V gene: TRBV7-7; CDR3 protein: CASSLSPNNEQFF; CDR3 DNA: TGTGCTAGCAGCTTAAGCCCCAACAATGAGCAGTTCTTC
D gene: TRBD2; J gene: TRBJ2-3; V gene: TRBV25-1; CDR3 protein: CASSEVSGRGLTDTQYF; CDR3 DNA: TGTGCCAGCAGTGAAGTGAGCGGGAGGGGCCTCACAGATACGCAGTATTTT
D gene: TRBD2; J gene: TRBJ2-1; V gene: TRBV19; CDR3 protein: CASTTRTSGHYNEQFF; CDR3 DNA: TGTGCCAGTACCACGCGGACTAGCGGCCACTACAATGAGCAGTTCTTC
D gene: NA; J gene: TRBJ2-2; V gene: TRBV19; CDR3 protein: CASRSGSNTGELFF; CDR3 DNA: TGTGCCAGTAGAAGCGGGTCGAACACCGGGGAGCTGTTTTTT
D gene: TRBD2; J gene: TRBJ2-7; V gene: TRBV9; CDR3 protein: CASSVSSGSGSYEQYF; CDR3 DNA: TGTGCCAGCAGCGTCTCTAGCGGGAGCGGGTCCTACGAGCAGTACTTC
D gene: TRBD2; J gene: TRBJ2-1; V gene: TRBV28; CDR3 protein: CASSFLAGEGIYNEQFF; CDR3 DNA: TGTGCCAGCAGTTTCCTAGCGGGAGAAGGTATCTACAATGAGCAGTTCTTC
D gene: NA; J gene: TRBJ1-2; V gene: TRBV7-9; CDR3 protein: CASSSYLGAGGYGYTF; CDR3 DNA: TGTGCCAGCAGCTCCTACTTGGGGGCGGGGGGCTATGGCTACACCTTC
D gene: TRBD2; J gene: TRBJ2-2; V gene: TRBV2; CDR3 protein: CAIPQGLGDTGELFF; CDR3 DNA: TGTGCCATCCCTCAGGGACTAGGGGATACCGGGGAGCTGTTTTTT
D gene: NA; J gene: TRBJ1-1; V gene: TRBV29-1; CDR3 protein: CSVLDSDTEAFF; CDR3 DNA: TGCAGCGTTCTGGACTCTGACACTGAAGCTTTCTTT